The clone carrying this T cell receptor (beta chain) was seen only once. TCRdb keeps only in-frame clones here, not all; method: immunoSEQ multiplex PCR. The sample carries about 79,000 clones, 62% recorded once. The CDR3 covers 12 residues. The germline CDR1 and CDR2 sequences are SGHKS and YYEKEE (reference sequence). V gave up 0 bases and J gave up 7 bases, with 5 bases separating them. This sample was included in a study of shared clonotypes between healthy human individuals. This clonotype was sampled from a young man in good health. Sequenced sample: memory CD8+ T cells sorted from blood. Subset indicated: CD45RO+ cells pooled with CCR7-negative TemRA cells. J is TRBJ1-3 and V is TRBV5-5; D unresolved. Written as DNA, the CDR3 is TGTGCCAGCAGCTTGGACGGGAACACCATATATTTT. Residues: CASSLDGNTIYF.